Listed below are T cell receptor beta chains from one sample, sequenced in a study of T cells in Graves' hyperthyroidism and ophthalmopathy. From the multiplex PCR reads, TCRdb called clonotypes with MiXCR, one entry per CDR3 protein. The table has 240,000 or so distinct CDR3 sequences, about a sixth seen once. The sample was blood. These receptor sequences come from a woman aged 18-29 years with Graves' ophthalmopathy. Each CDR3 is given without its conserved first and last residue. Each record gives: J gene, V gene, CDR3 protein.

J: TRBJ2-1
V: TRBV4-1
CDR3: ASSQDYYNEQF

J: TRBJ2-7
V: TRBV11-2
CDR3: ASSLRDILSYEQY

J: TRBJ2-3
V: TRBV11-3
CDR3: ASSLGLQLDTQY

J: TRBJ2-1
V: TRBV7-8
CDR3: ASSYLAGGFDEQF

J: TRBJ2-3
V: TRBV7-2
CDR3: ASSRLAGVRVTQY

J: TRBJ1-1
V: TRBV30
CDR3: AWSVLESTEAF

J: TRBJ2-1
V: TRBV11-1
CDR3: ASSFWAGRAYNEQF

J: TRBJ1-1
V: TRBV4-1
CDR3: ARTRGGRGMNTEAF

J: TRBJ1-5
V: TRBV28
CDR3: ASSLGTETNQPQH

J: TRBJ1-5
V: TRBV10-3
CDR3: AISEKLRGPQH

J: TRBJ2-3
V: TRBV20-1
CDR3: SASGLAGVSTDTQY

J: TRBJ1-2
V: TRBV5-1
CDR3: ASSTGQFNYGYT

J: TRBJ1-2
V: TRBV7-9
CDR3: ASSLEGTPPAT

J: TRBJ2-3
V: TRBV11-2
CDR3: ASSFSGGTDTQY

J: TRBJ1-1
V: TRBV2
CDR3: ASRDKMNTEAF

J: TRBJ2-7
V: TRBV12-3/TRBV12-4
CDR3: ASSLVGGLQY

J: TRBJ2-5
V: TRBV28
CDR3: ASSPLAGRETQY

J: TRBJ2-1
V: TRBV7-9
CDR3: ARQRDGGSYNEQF

J: TRBJ2-7
V: TRBV6-1
CDR3: ASSAGTVLPSYEQY

J: TRBJ2-3
V: TRBV18
CDR3: ASSAQGITDTQY

J: TRBJ1-2
V: TRBV5-5
CDR3: ASSLVYQENVYGYT

J: TRBJ2-7
V: TRBV29-1
CDR3: SVGVNEGYEQY

J: TRBJ1-4
V: TRBV2
CDR3: ASLGGTNEKLF

J: TRBJ1-3
V: TRBV28
CDR3: ASGDGNTIY

J: TRBJ2-7
V: TRBV20-1
CDR3: SALGQATYEQY

J: TRBJ2-7
V: TRBV27
CDR3: ASSSFGPPQSTGPYEQY

J: TRBJ2-7
V: TRBV7-8
CDR3: ASSLQQLAGGGYEQY

J: TRBJ2-7
V: TRBV19
CDR3: ASSQDSLYEQY

J: TRBJ2-1
V: TRBV7-9
CDR3: ASSLGQANNEQF

J: TRBJ1-1
V: TRBV2
CDR3: ASGRVEGTEAF

J: TRBJ1-1
V: TRBV30
CDR3: AWSHTGTGRVLNTEAF

J: TRBJ2-4
V: TRBV7-3
CDR3: ASSLRPSFGTGGAGIQY

J: TRBJ2-6
V: TRBV7-9
CDR3: ASSPPSGLPKVGANVLT

J: TRBJ1-1
V: TRBV7-9
CDR3: ASSLASGGRITEAF

J: TRBJ2-2
V: TRBV27
CDR3: ASSFHPVLVSPGELF

J: TRBJ2-3
V: TRBV6-4
CDR3: ASSDSTSGIGTDTQY

J: TRBJ1-6
V: TRBV27
CDR3: ASRYPGRSNSPLH

J: TRBJ2-3
V: TRBV28
CDR3: ASKGDKVLGDTQY

J: TRBJ2-3
V: TRBV5-8
CDR3: ASSLITDTQY

J: TRBJ2-1
V: TRBV11-3
CDR3: ASRPPLSDEQF

J: TRBJ2-7
V: TRBV4-3
CDR3: ASSQADGAWDEQY

J: TRBJ2-7
V: TRBV20-1
CDR3: SARRQGSYEQY

J: TRBJ2-1
V: TRBV12-3/TRBV12-4
CDR3: ASSFGWWNEQF

J: TRBJ1-5
V: TRBV19
CDR3: ASSITDREDQPQH

J: TRBJ1-1
V: TRBV6-1
CDR3: ASSRRRQGSGTEAF

J: TRBJ2-6
V: TRBV20-1
CDR3: SARPDRSGANVLT

J: TRBJ2-7
V: TRBV28
CDR3: ASSGGTSVYEQY

J: TRBJ1-5
V: TRBV19
CDR3: ASSIMGGGMDQPQH

J: TRBJ1-2
V: TRBV9
CDR3: ASSVSGGYGYT

J: TRBJ2-1
V: TRBV30
CDR3: AWSYGTSRSNEQF

J: TRBJ1-2
V: TRBV20-1
CDR3: SASWGRGYT

J: TRBJ2-1
V: TRBV11-2
CDR3: ASSFGGSSYNEQF

J: TRBJ2-1
V: TRBV20-1
CDR3: SASGGFNNEQF

J: TRBJ2-2
V: TRBV11-2
CDR3: ASSSFRAGTGELF

J: TRBJ1-5
V: TRBV20-1
CDR3: SARGQENQPQH

J: TRBJ2-1
V: TRBV10-1
CDR3: ASSAPGLAVWDEQF

J: TRBJ2-1
V: TRBV7-2
CDR3: ASSLRPTSGERNEQF